This TCR beta chain was sequenced for a study of CD8 T cells in Susac syndrome. With random hexamers, reverse transcription was performed on about 0.45 to 1 ug of RNA. TCRdb re-called the immunoSEQ multiplex PCR reads through MiXCR, storing one row per CDR3 protein. The sample includes about 130,000 distinct CDR3 sequences, 90% to 95% of them seen just once. This clonotype was sampled from a human donor with Susac syndrome. The sequencing sample was made of CD8+ T cells from PBMCs.

The CDR3 DNA reads TGTGCCAGCAGTTACTCTGCGTCAGCCAACACTGAAGCTTTCTTT. It translates to CASSYSASANTEAFF. The V and J genes are TRBV6-5 and TRBJ1-1; D not resolved. The CDR3 sequence is 15 residues long. The V end lost 0 bases, the J end lost 2 bases, and 10 bases lay between the germline ends. Germline CDR1 and CDR2: MNHEY and SVGAGI.